This T cell receptor (beta chain) was identified during a study of cytomegalovirus exposure and HLA in healthy donors. Sequenced by immunoSEQ multiplex PCR; TCRdb stores in-frame clones only, minus some. The sample carries around 190,000 clones, roughly 86% recorded once. Germline assignment: CDR1 SGDLS and CDR2 YYNGEE. The CDR3 runs to 14 residues. Trimming stripped 0 bases from V and 0 bases from J, with 7 bases between. The donors were members of the roughly 120-subject validation cohort (separate from the 666-subject first cohort). The clonotype comes from a man aged 25 to 45 in good health and CMV-seropositive. The rearrangement links TRBV9 to TRBJ2-7; no reliable D call. Sequencing input: PBMCs. The CDR3 DNA is TGTGCCAGCAGCGTAGATGAGGTCTCCTACGAGCAGTACTTC. It encodes CASSVDEVSYEQYF.